A few counts support the clone carrying this T cell receptor beta chain. The data derive from a study of T cells after yellow fever vaccination. TCRdb independently ran MiXCR on the 5' RACE reads; one entry per CDR3 protein. The table records roughly 120,000 distinct CDR3 sequences, roughly 7.2% of them present only once. Germline values: CDR1 SEHNR, CDR2 FQNEAQ (reference sequence). CDR3 length equals 15 residues. The V end lost 5 bases, the J end lost 0 bases, and 11 bases lay between the germline ends. This TCR was recovered from a man aged 18-30 years who received the YFV17D yellow fever vaccine. The chain is built from TRBV7-9 and TRBJ1-3; D uncertain. Material: CD4+ T cells sorted from PBMCs, obtained around 45 days after the first yellow fever vaccination. CDR3 coding DNA: TGTGCCAGCAGCCTCGTGGGGAACTCTGGAAACACCATATATTTT. Translated, it gives CASSLVGNSGNTIYF.